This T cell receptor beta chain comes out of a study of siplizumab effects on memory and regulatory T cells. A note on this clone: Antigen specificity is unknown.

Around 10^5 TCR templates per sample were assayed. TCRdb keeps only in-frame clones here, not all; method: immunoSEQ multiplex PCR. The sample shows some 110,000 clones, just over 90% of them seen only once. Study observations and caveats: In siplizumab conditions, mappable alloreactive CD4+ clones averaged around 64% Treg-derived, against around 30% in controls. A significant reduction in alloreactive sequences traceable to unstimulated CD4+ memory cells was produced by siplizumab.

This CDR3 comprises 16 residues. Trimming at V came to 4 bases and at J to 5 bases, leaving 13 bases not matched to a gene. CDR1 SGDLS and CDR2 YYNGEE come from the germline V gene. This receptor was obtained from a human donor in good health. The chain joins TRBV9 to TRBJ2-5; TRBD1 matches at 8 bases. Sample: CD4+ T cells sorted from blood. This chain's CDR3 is CASSRIPGQGRETQYF. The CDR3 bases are TGTGCCAGCAGCAGAATCCCCGGACAGGGACGGGAGACCCAGTACTTC.